One and the same sample provided the 18 T cell receptor beta chains below, sequenced in a study of cytomegalovirus exposure and HLA in healthy donors. The PCR had 60 Vbeta and 13 Jbeta primers. TCRdb's table, derived via immunoSEQ multiplex PCR, lists solely in-frame clones and lacks some. Among hundreds of thousands of clones listed, about 80% were seen once. The material sequenced was PBMCs. All receptors derive from a woman in her thirties or forties in good health and CMV-seronegative.

The chain carries TRBV2 and TRBJ2-1; D possibly corresponds to TRBD2 (6 bases). The ends were cut back, 5 bases at V and 6 bases at J, with 20 bases in the middle. CDR1 is SNHLY and CDR2 is FYNNEI in the germline V gene. This CDR3 has 16 residues. The CDR3 spells CASSYEGTVPGNEQFF. DNA for the CDR3: TGTGCCAGCAGTTATGAGGGGACTGTCCCAGGCAATGAGCAGTTCTTC.

The chain is built from TRBV28 and TRBJ2-1; TRBD1 matches 8 bases. CDR3 length: 15 amino acids. With 2 bases clipped from V and 8 bases from J, the junction kept 8 bases outside the gene matches. From germline, CDR1 is MDHEN and CDR2 SYDVKM. This chain's CDR3 is CASSLRTGWGDEQFF. CDR3 nucleotides: TGTGCCAGCAGTTTAAGGACAGGGTGGGGGGATGAGCAGTTCTTC. Using reference TRBV28 and TRBJ2-1 for the parts outside the CDR3, the full variable domain is DVKVTQSSRYLVKRTGEKVFLECVQDMDHENMFWYRQDPGLGLRLIYFSYDVKMKEKGDIPEGYSVSREKKERFSLILESASTNQTSMYLCASSLRTGWGDEQFFGPGTRLTVL.

This chain uses TRBV5-1 with TRBJ2-7; 7 bases match TRBD1. This CDR3 spans 14 amino acids. Germline values: CDR1 SGHRS, CDR2 YFSETQ. V was pared by 4 bases and J by 1 base, with 5 bases of the junction left unmatched. CDR3 coding DNA: TGCGCCAGCAGCACGGGGACAGTTTCCTACGAGCAGTACTTC. Translated, it gives CASSTGTVSYEQYF.

The V gene is TRBV6-4, the J gene TRBJ2-7; tentatively, D is TRBD2 (6 bases). From germline, CDR1 is MRHNA and CDR2 SNTAGT. V was clipped by 1 base and J by 3 bases, with 13 bases between them. This CDR3 has 15 residues. CDR3 amino acids: CASSDFAGFDYEQYF. The CDR3 DNA reads as TGTGCCAGCAGTGACTTTGCGGGGTTTGACTACGAGCAGTACTTC.

Notes on this clone: The same CDR3 arises from other DNA sequences in this sample as well. The V and J genes are TRBV9 and TRBJ1-1; the D is unclear. CDR3 length equals 13 residues. Per germline, CDR1 SGDLS and CDR2 YYNGEE. Trimming stripped 2 bases from V and 0 bases from J, with 5 bases between. In nucleotides, the CDR3 is TGTGCCAGCAGCGTGGCGGTGAACACTGAAGCTTTCTTT. Translated, it gives CASSVAVNTEAFF. The full variable domain, completed using reference TRBV9 and TRBJ1-1, is DSGVTQTPKHLITATGQRVTLRCSPRSGDLSVYWYQQSLDQGLQFLIQYYNGEERAKGNILERFSAQQFPDLHSELNLSSLELGDSALYFCASSVAVNTEAFFGQGTRLTVV.

The rearrangement uses TRBV30 and TRBJ1-5; weak D call: TRBD1 (6 bases). Trimming removed 5 bases at V and 1 base at J, with 12 bases between. The CDR3 covers 14 residues. Germline V CDR1 and CDR2: GTSNPN, SVGIG (reference sequence). This CDR3 is CAWASTGSNQPQHF. DNA for the CDR3: TGTGCCTGGGCGTCCACAGGGAGCAATCAGCCCCAGCATTTT.

V and J are TRBV7-9 and TRBJ1-2; possibly TRBD1 for D (6 bases). The ends were cut back, 2 bases at V and 5 bases at J, with 18 bases in the middle. Germline assignment: CDR1 SEHNR and CDR2 FQNEAQ (reference sequence). This CDR3 contains 16 residues. The CDR3 DNA reads as TGTGCCAGCAGCTTACCCCGGACAGCTCCAAAATATGGCTACACCTTC. This gives the protein CASSLPRTAPKYGYTF.

This chain connects TRBV4-1 to TRBJ1-3, with 11 bases that match TRBD1. Germline V CDR1 and CDR2: MGHRA, YSYEKL. J was trimmed by 1 base and V by 6 bases; bases with no gene match: 5. This CDR3 spans 16 amino acids. The CDR3 loop reads CASSHGQGASGNTIYF. For the CDR3, the DNA is TGCGCCAGCAGTCATGGACAGGGGGCATCTGGAAACACCATATATTTT.

The rearrangement links TRBV6-5 to TRBJ1-2; D remains unclear. The CDR3 runs to 16 residues. The germline V gene encodes CDR1 MNHEY and CDR2 SVGAGI. Trimming took 0 bases from V and 1 from J, leaving 12 bases between them. The CDR3, as DNA: TGTGCCAGCAGTTACTCGAGCGGGGAACTTAACTATGGCTACACCTTC. This gives the protein CASSYSSGELNYGYTF.

The CDR3 here is CASSFDGQVSYEQYF. The CDR3 bases are TGTGCCAGCAGTTTTGACGGACAGGTCTCCTACGAGCAGTACTTC. The chain employs TRBV27 and TRBJ2-7, with 7 positions matching TRBD1. Trimming at V came to 3 bases and at J to 0 bases, leaving 5 bases not matched to a gene. This CDR3 contains 15 residues. CDR1 is MNHEY, CDR2 SMNVEV, per germline (reference sequence).

Remarks on this clone: One end of the junction does not line up with germline, which may come from a read error. The genes are TRBV7-9 and TRBJ1-1, with 7 bases identical to TRBD1. CDR1 and CDR2 (germline): SEHNR, FQNEAQ (reference sequence). This CDR3 is built from 12 residues. The CDR3 DNA reads as TGTTCCAGCCGACAGGGTGGGAGTGAAGCTTTCTTT. This translates into CSSRQGGSEAFF.

The chain uses TRBV6-5 and TRBJ1-5; 8 nucleotides align to TRBD1. CDR1 is MNHEY, CDR2 SVGAGI, per germline. The CDR3 contains 15 residues. Trimming cost V 0 bases and J 4 bases; bases outside gene matches: 2. The CDR3 loop is CASSYSRQGNQPQHF. The CDR3 nucleotides are TGTGCCAGCAGTTACTCGAGACAGGGGAATCAGCCCCAGCATTTT.

The chain carries TRBV7-9 and TRBJ1-1, with TRBD1 identical over 8 bases. Germline trimming cut 5 bases from V and 7 bases from J; bases unmatched to any gene: 3. The CDR3 length is 12 residues. CDR1 is SEHNR, CDR2 FQNEAQ, per germline (reference sequence). CDR3 sequence reads: CASSVGTGEAFF. DNA of the CDR3: TGTGCCAGCAGCGTTGGGACAGGTGAAGCTTTCTTT.

The chain recombines TRBV28 with TRBJ2-3; TRBD2 matches at 14 bases. The trim removed 5 bases at V and 7 bases at J, leaving 11 bases unmatched. CDR1 is MDHEN, CDR2 SYDVKM, per germline. This CDR3 comprises 17 residues. For the CDR3, the DNA is TGTGCCAGCAGTACAATGACGACTAGCGGGGGGGGGAATACGCAGTATTTT. Translating it yields CASSTMTTSGGGNTQYF.

This clone was counted only a few times. The CDR3 loop reads CASSLSRVVYEQYF. In DNA form, the CDR3 reads TGTGCCAGCAGCTTATCCAGGGTAGTCTACGAGCAGTACTTC. This sequence joins TRBV7-9 and TRBJ2-7, with a tentative D call TRBD1 (5 bases). The CDR3 spans 14 residues. Trimming took off 2 bases at V and 3 bases at J, with 11 bases between the two ends. CDR1 is SEHNR and CDR2 is FQNEAQ in the germline V gene (reference sequence).

About this clone itself: The identical CDR3 is also encoded by other nucleotide sequences in the sample. The chain couples TRBV5-1 to TRBJ1-4; D remains ambiguous. Trimming took 5 bases from V and 1 from J, leaving 6 bases between them. CDR3 length: 13 amino acids. Germline V gene lookup returns CDR1 SGHRS and CDR2 YFSETQ. The CDR3 DNA follows: TGCGCCAGCAGGAGGGAAACTAATGAAAAACTGTTTTTT. Encoded protein: CASRRETNEKLFF.

The chain uses TRBV11-3 and TRBJ1-5; 7 nucleotides agree with TRBD1. This CDR3 is 12 amino acids long. Trimming at V came to 3 bases and at J to 8 bases, leaving 1 base not matched to a gene. Germline CDR1 is SGHNT and CDR2 is YENEEA. CDR3: CASSFQGEPQHF. DNA for the CDR3: TGTGCCAGCAGCTTCCAGGGGGAGCCCCAGCATTTT.

The chain couples TRBV7-8 to TRBJ1-3, with 9 bases matching TRBD1. Germline V lookup: CDR1 SGHVS, CDR2 FQNEAQ. V gave up 3 bases and J gave up 3 bases; unmatched junction bases: 9. There are 17 residues in the CDR3. CDR3 protein: CASSLAGTGLFGNTIYF. The CDR3 DNA reads as TGTGCCAGCAGCTTGGCCGGGACAGGGCTCTTTGGAAACACCATATATTTT.